This T cell receptor beta chain was observed in a study of CD8 T cells in Susac syndrome. V was trimmed by 5 bases and J by 4 bases, leaving 12 bases between them. The germline gives CDR1 SGDLS, CDR2 YYNGEE. The CDR3 length is 14 residues. It was with random hexamers that roughly 0.5 to 1 ug RNA was reverse transcribed. MiXCR, applied by TCRdb to the immunoSEQ multiplex PCR reads, yields one record per CDR3 protein. The sample lists around 45,000 distinct CDR3 sequences; around 92% were seen once. Material: CD8+ T cells from PBMCs. The TCR comes from a human donor in good health. The chain employs TRBV9 and TRBJ1-4; D may be TRBD1 (6 bases). DNA for the CDR3: TGTGCCAGCAGTGCGGGGGCTGGTAATGAAAAACTGTTTTTT. Translation gives CASSAGAGNEKLFF.